The entry below gives a single T cell receptor (beta chain) sequence along with its context. Its matching antigen is unknown. V dropped 5 bases and J dropped 3; count of bases not matched to a gene: 6. CDR1 and CDR2 from the germline V gene are SEHNR and FQNEAQ (reference sequence). The CDR3 spans 15 residues. This record comes from a study of CD8+ T cells in alopecia areata. Across the whole study: Tofacitinib exposure lasted 6 to 18 months, followed by 6 months off drug. Findings and limits, study-wide: Sharing of TCR sequences between patients (possibly for HLA-related reasons) was less clear than in mice.

The treatment here: oral pan-JAK inhibitor, 5-10 mg twice daily. Alopecia areata patients provided lesional scalp punch biopsies and peripheral blood. TCR sequencing used cDNA made by reverse transcription of extracted RNA. The repertoire was sequenced with immunoSEQ multiplex PCR; TCRdb's copy has only in-frame clones and lacks some. The table shows about 150,000 clones, with roughly 65% occurring only once. The source is a human donor with alopecia areata. V usage is TRBV7-9 and J usage is TRBJ2-1; 8 bases are a match to TRBD1. The sequencing here drew on CD4+ T cells sorted from blood, taken at week 4, from a patient treated with tofacitinib. DNA for the CDR3: TGTGCCAGCAGCCTGGGGGGACAGGACTACAATGAGCAGTTCTTC. Its translation is CASSLGGQDYNEQFF.